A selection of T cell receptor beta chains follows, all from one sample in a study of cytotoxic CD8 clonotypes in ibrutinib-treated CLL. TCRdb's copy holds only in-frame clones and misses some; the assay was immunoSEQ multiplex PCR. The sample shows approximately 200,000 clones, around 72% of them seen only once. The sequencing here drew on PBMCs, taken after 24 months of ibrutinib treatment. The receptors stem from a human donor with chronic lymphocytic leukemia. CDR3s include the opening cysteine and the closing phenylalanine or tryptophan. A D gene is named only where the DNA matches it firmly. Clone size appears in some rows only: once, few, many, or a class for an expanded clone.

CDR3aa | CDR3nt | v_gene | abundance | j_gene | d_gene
CASSKTANEQFF | TGTGCCAGCAGCAAGACAGCAAATGAGCAGTTCTTC | TRBV5-3 | - | TRBJ2-1 | -
CAISVSLGDEQYF | TGTGCCATCAGTGTCTCCCTGGGCGACGAGCAGTACTTC | TRBV10-3 | - | TRBJ2-7 | -
CASSLRTNYGYTF | TGCGCCAGCAGCCTGAGGACTAACTATGGCTACACCTTC | TRBV4-3 | - | TRBJ1-2 | -
CASSQLRAGTQETQYF | TGTGCCAGCAGCCAGCTCCGGGCAGGCACTCAAGAGACCCAGTACTTC | TRBV14 | - | TRBJ2-5 | -
CASSHRDRFPGELFF | TGTGCCAGCAGCCATAGAGACAGGTTCCCCGGGGAGCTGTTTTTT | TRBV7-9 | few | TRBJ2-2 | -
CASSSLAGGTDTQYF | TGTGCCAGCAGCTCGCTAGCGGGAGGCACAGATACGCAGTATTTT | TRBV7-6 | - | TRBJ2-3 | TRBD2
CASSPLRGQGLGGYTF | TGTGCCAGCAGCCCATTACGTGGACAGGGATTAGGTGGCTACACCTTC | TRBV6-6 | few | TRBJ1-2 | TRBD1
CASSPSTMGQGDPYNEQFF | TGTGCCAGCAGCCCAAGTACTATGGGACAGGGGGACCCCTACAATGAGCAGTTCTTC | TRBV9 | once | TRBJ2-1 | TRBD1
CASQFGLAEQYF | TGTGCCAGCCAATTCGGACTAGCCGAGCAGTACTTC | TRBV5-4 | - | TRBJ2-7 | TRBD2
CASSLGSSLGEGRNEQFF | TGTGCCAGCAGCTTAGGCTCTAGTTTGGGGGAGGGCCGCAATGAGCAGTTCTTC | TRBV7-2 | few | TRBJ2-1 | TRBD2
CASSQDLQRQNKNTEAFF | TGTGCCAGCAGCCAAGATCTACAGAGACAAAACAAAAACACTGAAGCTTTCTTT | TRBV4-2 | - | TRBJ1-1 | -
CASSWTRDRTYEQYF | TGTGCCAGCAGCTGGACCCGGGACAGGACCTACGAGCAGTACTTC | TRBV11-2 | - | TRBJ2-7 | TRBD1
CASTLPGAPYEQYF | TGTGCCAGCACCCTGCCGGGGGCCCCCTACGAGCAGTACTTC | TRBV7-2 | once | TRBJ2-7 | -
CASSPSPRRPHEQYF | TGTGCCAGCAGCCCATCCCCCCGGCGGCCTCACGAGCAGTACTTC | TRBV7-2 | - | TRBJ2-7 | -
CASSGSSSYNEQFF | TGTGCCAGCTCCGGGAGTAGCTCCTACAATGAGCAGTTCTTC | TRBV18 | once | TRBJ2-1 | -
CAWTNRGLSGANVLTF | TGTGCCTGGACGAACAGGGGGCTATCTGGGGCCAACGTCCTGACTTTC | TRBV30 | few | TRBJ2-6 | TRBD1
CASTMGLTGTDTQYF | TGTGCCAGCACCATGGGACTTACCGGCACAGATACGCAGTATTTT | TRBV2 | once | TRBJ2-3 | -
CASSFPGTSGRFRGNEQFF | TGTGCCAGCAGTTTCCCCGGGACTAGCGGGAGGTTTAGGGGGAATGAGCAGTTCTTC | TRBV28 | - | TRBJ2-1 | TRBD2
CATSTPGGPPHTDTQYF | TGTGCCACCAGCACCCCCGGGGGTCCACCCCACACAGATACGCAGTATTTT | TRBV15 | - | TRBJ2-3 | -
CSVVRQVNTEAFF | TGCAGCGTTGTGCGTCAGGTGAACACTGAAGCTTTCTTT | TRBV29-1 | - | TRBJ1-1 | -
CASSDRGRLVGELFF | TGTGCCAGCAGCGACAGGGGGCGTCTGGTCGGGGAGCTGTTTTTT | TRBV9 | - | TRBJ2-2 | TRBD1
CASSPYQGVDTEAFF | TGTGCCAGCAGCCCCTATCAGGGGGTCGACACTGAAGCTTTCTTT | TRBV11-2 | - | TRBJ1-1 | TRBD1
CASQVNGYSGNTIYF | TGTGCCAGCCAAGTAAACGGATACTCTGGAAACACCATATATTTT | TRBV6-5 | - | TRBJ1-3 | -
CASSPRLVLGTDTQYF | TGTGCCAGCAGCCCCAGACTAGTCTTGGGCACAGATACGCAGTATTTT | TRBV9 | once | TRBJ2-3 | -
CASSLFLAGSTDTQYF | TGTGCCAGCAGCCTGTTCCTAGCGGGGAGCACAGATACGCAGTATTTT | TRBV7-9 | - | TRBJ2-3 | TRBD2
CASSLRSSGSDTQYF | TGCGCCAGCAGCTTGCGCAGCAGCGGGAGTGATACGCAGTATTTT | TRBV5-1 | - | TRBJ2-3 | TRBD2
CASSLNSGAYEQYF | TGTGCCAGCAGCTTGAATAGCGGAGCCTACGAGCAGTACTTC | TRBV7-2 | - | TRBJ2-7 | -
CASSLAPGQGYTF | TGTGCCAGCAGCTTGGCTCCCGGGCAGGGCTACACCTTC | TRBV5-5 | - | TRBJ1-2 | -
CASSNGPSYEQYF | TGTGCCAGCAGTAACGGACCTTCCTACGAGCAGTACTTC | TRBV6-5 | once | TRBJ2-7 | -
CASSIQGVTGGYTF | TGTGCCAGTAGCATACAGGGGGTAACTGGTGGCTACACCTTC | TRBV19 | - | TRBJ1-2 | TRBD1
CASSAGLAFYEQYF | TGTGCCAGCAGCGCCGGACTAGCGTTCTACGAGCAGTACTTC | TRBV9 | - | TRBJ2-7 | TRBD2
CAIRGVVSGASTDTQYF | TGTGCCATCAGGGGAGTGGTATCCGGAGCAAGCACAGATACGCAGTATTTT | TRBV10-3 | - | TRBJ2-3 | -
CASSLDTGLGSFF | TGTGCCAGCAGCTTAGACACTGGGCTAGGCTCTTTCTTT | TRBV7-2 | - | TRBJ1-1 | -
CASSSQTGQGASGYTF | TGTGCCAGCAGCTCCCAGACGGGACAGGGGGCCTCTGGCTACACCTTC | TRBV9 | - | TRBJ1-2 | TRBD1
CASSIGLGQFTEQYF | TGTGCCAGTAGTATAGGTCTCGGGCAGTTTACGGAGCAGTACTTC | TRBV19 | few | TRBJ2-7 | -
CASSVQTQETQYF | TGTGCCAGCAGCGTCCAAACCCAAGAGACCCAGTACTTC | TRBV9 | - | TRBJ2-5 | -
CASSSPSTDTQYF | TGTGCCAGCAGTTCCCCCAGCACAGATACGCAGTATTTT | TRBV27 | - | TRBJ2-3 | -
CASSFPKASGSDTGELFF | TGTGCCAGCAGCTTTCCCAAAGCTAGCGGGAGCGACACCGGGGAGCTGTTTTTT | TRBV7-8 | - | TRBJ2-2 | TRBD2
CASAMSDTQYF | TGTGCCAGCGCAATGTCGGATACGCAGTATTTT | TRBV27 | - | TRBJ2-3 | -
CASSPSLVGIWSAEAFF | TGTGCCAGCTCACCAAGTCTAGTAGGAATTTGGAGCGCTGAAGCTTTCTTT | TRBV18 | - | TRBJ1-1 | -
CASTQQGTSNEKLFF | TGTGCCAGCACCCAACAGGGGACCTCTAATGAAAAACTGTTTTTT | TRBV9 | - | TRBJ1-4 | TRBD1
CASSLGQGSTGEETQYF | TGCGCCAGCAGCTTGGGCCAGGGCTCGACTGGAGAAGAGACCCAGTACTTC | TRBV5-1 | - | TRBJ2-5 | -
CASSFWGRSYEQYF | TGTGCCAGCAGCTTCTGGGGGCGCTCCTACGAGCAGTACTTC | TRBV11-2 | - | TRBJ2-7 | -